These T cell receptor beta chains were read from a single sample in a study of shared clonotypes between healthy human individuals. TCRdb's table, derived via immunoSEQ multiplex PCR, lists solely in-frame clones and lacks some. This table has about 1,900,000 clones, over 85% appearing once. The sample comprised naive CD8+ T cells sorted from blood. These TCRs come from a man younger than 35 in good health. CDR3s include the opening cysteine and the closing phenylalanine or tryptophan. D genes are given only for firm matches. Clone size appears in some rows only: once, few, many, or a class for an expanded clone.

size	D	J	V	CDR3	DNA
.	TRBD2	TRBJ2-5	TRBV27	CASSPLAGVETQYF	TGTGCCAGCAGTCCACTAGCGGGAGTGGAGACCCAGTACTTC
once	.	TRBJ2-2	TRBV7-9	CASSFGGTGELFF	TGTGCCAGCAGCTTCGGGGGAACCGGGGAGCTGTTTTTT
.	.	TRBJ1-5	TRBV7-9	CASSFGWGGNQPQHF	TGTGCCAGCAGCTTCGGGTGGGGGGGAAATCAGCCCCAGCATTTT
once	TRBD2	TRBJ2-1	TRBV30	CAWSGVAGGQDEQFF	TGTGCCTGGAGTGGGGTAGCGGGAGGGCAGGATGAGCAGTTCTTC
.	.	TRBJ2-2	TRBV7-8	CASSLVWASARVRPGTGELFF	TGTGCCAGCAGCTTAGTATGGGCATCCGCCAGGGTTAGACCAGGCACCGGGGAGCTGTTTTTT
.	.	TRBJ1-5	TRBV27	CASSLYGQYQPQHF	TGTGCCAGCAGTTTATACGGACAGTATCAGCCCCAGCATTTT
.	.	TRBJ2-7	TRBV6-1	CASSAGRLATSSYEQYF	TGTGCCAGCAGTGCCGGTCGTCTAGCGACGAGCTCCTACGAGCAGTACTTC
.	TRBD1	TRBJ2-7	TRBV11-2	CASSIGSTGDEQYF	TGTGCCAGCAGCATAGGATCGACAGGGGACGAGCAGTACTTC
.	.	TRBJ1-6	TRBV2	CASHDSYNSPLHF	TGTGCCAGCCACGACTCCTATAATTCACCCCTCCACTTT
.	TRBD2	TRBJ2-3	TRBV30	CAWSGLAGTTDTQYF	TGTGCCTGGAGTGGGCTAGCGGGGACCACAGATACGCAGTATTTT
.	TRBD1	TRBJ2-7	TRBV5-6	CASSLGGGASYEQYF	TGTGCCAGCAGCTTGGGAGGGGGCGCCTCCTACGAGCAGTACTTC
.	.	TRBJ1-3	TRBV6-5	CASSPRTSGNTIYF	TGTGCCAGCAGTCCCCGCACCTCTGGAAACACCATATATTTT
.	TRBD1	TRBJ2-7	TRBV5-5	CASSFGQGLAGEQYF	TGTGCCAGCAGCTTCGGACAGGGCCTCGCGGGCGAGCAGTACTTC